These 28 T cell receptor beta chains came from one sample sequenced in a study of T cell responses to AZD1222 COVID-19 vaccine. Profiling relied on immunoSEQ multiplex PCR, and the TCRdb table lists in-frame clones only, not all of them. The data contain around 77,000 clones, 80% to 90% of them seen just once; the ten biggest clones take up about 2.7%. The specimen comprised peripheral blood, sampled on day 0 of AZD1222 vaccination. These receptors were obtained from an adult in good health.

The rearrangement links TRBV30 to TRBJ2-3; TRBD1 agrees at 8 bases. The CDR3 contains 13 residues. Germline CDR1 reads GTSNPN; CDR2 reads SVGIG (reference sequence). V gave up 4 bases and J gave up 5 bases; unmatched junction bases: 5. The CDR3 reads CAWTTGVIDTQYF. The CDR3 nucleotides read TGTGCCTGGACGACAGGGGTGATAGATACGCAGTATTTT. Full variable domain (missing parts from reference TRBV30 and TRBJ2-3): SQTIHQWPATLVQPVGSPLSLECTVEGTSNPNLYWYRQAAGRGLQLLFYSVGIGQISSEVPQNLSASRPQDRQFILSSKKLLLSDSGFYLCAWTTGVIDTQYFGPGTRLTVL.

CDR3 residues: CASSLSGATNEKLFF. CDR3 DNA: TGTGCCAGCAGCTTATCTGGAGCAACTAATGAAAAACTGTTTTTT. The V gene is TRBV7-2, the J gene TRBJ1-4; the D is unclear. Deletions cut 2 bases from V and 0 bases from J, with 7 bases between. Germline CDR1 SGHTA, CDR2 FQGNSA. This CDR3 has 15 amino acids.

The V and J genes are TRBV5-5 and TRBJ2-2, with D tentatively TRBD2 (6 bases). The germline gives CDR1 SGHKS, CDR2 YYEKEE (reference sequence). Between the trimmed V and J ends, which lost 0 bases and 5 bases, there was a span of 14 bases. This CDR3 has 16 amino acids. The CDR3 bases are TGTGCCAGCAGCTTGGTATCGGCAGGGAGGACCGGGGAGCTGTTTTTT. Amino acids: CASSLVSAGRTGELFF. The full variable domain, completed using reference TRBV5-5 and TRBJ2-2, is DAGVTQSPTHLIKTRGQQVTLRCSPISGHKSVSWYQQVLGQGPQFIFQYYEKEERGRGNFPDRFSARQFPNYSSELNVNALLLGDSALYLCASSLVSAGRTGELFFGEGSRLTVL.

The V and J genes are TRBV18 and TRBJ2-1, with a weak D call TRBD1 (6 bases). CDR3 length equals 13 residues. The germline CDR1 and CDR2 sequences are KGHSH and LQKENI. The V and J ends lost 2 bases and 5 bases respectively, with 7 bases between them. For the CDR3, the DNA is TGTGCCAGCTCACCAGGACAGAACAATGAGCAGTTCTTC. Encoded protein: CASSPGQNNEQFF.

The chain has TRBV4-1 and TRBJ2-1; no definite D call. The CDR3 runs to 16 residues. The germline V gene has CDR1 MGHRA and CDR2 YSYEKL. V gave up 2 bases and J gave up 2 bases, with 13 bases separating them. CDR3 region: CASSQLRSSAYNEQFF. The CDR3 DNA reads as TGCGCCAGCAGCCAATTGCGGAGTTCCGCCTACAATGAGCAGTTCTTC.

This chain connects TRBV18 to TRBJ1-1; D call uncertain. The CDR3 has 15 residues. Germline V lookup: CDR1 KGHSH, CDR2 LQKENI. V lost 5 bases, J lost 6 bases, and 19 bases lay in between. The CDR3 loop reads CASSTIRGARAEAFF. The CDR3 DNA sequence: TGTGCCAGCTCAACTATCAGAGGAGCTCGGGCTGAAGCTTTCTTT.

This sequence joins TRBV29-1 and TRBJ2-7; D tentatively reads TRBD1 or TRBD2 (5 bases each). Germline-derived CDR1 and CDR2 are SQVTM and ANQGSEA. The CDR3 extends over 10 amino acids. V lost 6 bases to trimming and J lost 5 bases, with 8 bases between them. The CDR3 DNA follows: TGCAGCGTGGGGACGGACGAGCAGTACTTC. Protein product: CSVGTDEQYF.

This clone was seen a single time. The chain employs TRBV19 and TRBJ1-5; D uncertain. The ends were cut back, 0 bases at V and 6 bases at J, with 15 bases in the middle. Per the germline V gene, CDR1 is LNHDA and CDR2 is SQIVND (reference sequence). The CDR3 loop spans 16 amino acids. The CDR3 DNA reads as TGTGCCAGTAGTATAGATCATCGAGCGGCGGGTCAGCCCCAGCATTTT. Translated: CASSIDHRAAGQPQHF.

The J gene is TRBJ2-7, the V gene TRBV15; 10 bases are a match to TRBD2. This CDR3 is built from 17 residues. Germline V gene lookup returns CDR1 LNHNV and CDR2 YYDKDF (reference sequence). V lost 0 bases to trimming and J lost 0 bases; unmatched junction nucleotides: 5. Here the CDR3 reads CATSRDQAGGHSYEQYF. Here the CDR3 DNA reads TGTGCCACCAGCAGAGATCAAGCGGGGGGGCACTCCTACGAGCAGTACTTC.

The genes are TRBV23-1 and TRBJ1-1, with TRBD1 as a possible D gene (6 bases). TRBV23-1 is known as an ORF, though its function is uncertain. Deletions cut 0 bases from V and 0 bases from J, with 8 bases between. CDR3 length equals 15 residues. For the CDR3, the DNA is TGCGCCAGCAGTCAATCGTGGACAGTGAACACTGAAGCTTTCTTT. It translates to CASSQSWTVNTEAFF.

The chain uses TRBV7-8 and TRBJ1-5; a weak D match, TRBD1 (5 bases). V shed 5 bases and J shed 2 bases, with 13 bases lying between them. This CDR3 comprises 15 residues. CDR1 and CDR2 from the germline V gene are SGHVS and FQNEAQ. As DNA, the CDR3 is TGTGCCAGCAGCCTCAGGGAAGGGGGCAATCAGCCCCAGCATTTT. This codes for CASSLREGGNQPQHF.

This rearrangement joins TRBV6-5 to TRBJ1-5, with D possibly matching TRBD1 (5 bases). V dropped 6 bases and J dropped 3 bases, with 12 bases sitting between them. Germline V gives CDR1 MNHEY, CDR2 SVGAGI. This CDR3 is built from 14 residues. For the CDR3, the DNA is TGTGCCAGCAGCCACCGGGGGATCAATCAGCCCCAGCATTTT. It encodes CASSHRGINQPQHF.

This clone was detected once. CDR3 region: CASSQDLGPYEQYF. In nucleotides, the CDR3 is TGTGCCAGCAGCCAAGATCTCGGACCCTACGAGCAGTACTTC. The chain uses TRBV4-2 and TRBJ2-7; D is ambiguous. The CDR3 runs to 14 residues. Trimming removed 0 bases from V and 2 bases from J, with 8 bases in between. Germline CDR1 and CDR2: LGHNA and YNFKEQ.

V usage is TRBV30 and J usage is TRBJ2-3; 11 bases line up with TRBD2. V lost 1 base, J lost 3 bases, and 6 bases stayed unmatched. Germline V gene lookup returns CDR1 GTSNPN and CDR2 SVGIG (reference sequence). The CDR3 covers 16 residues. CDR3 DNA: TGTGCCTGGAGTGAAGCGGGACTAGCGGCTACAGATACGCAGTATTTT. Translated: CAWSEAGLAATDTQYF.

The rearrangement joins TRBV4-2 to TRBJ1-2; perhaps TRBD1 as D (5 bases). This CDR3 comprises 16 residues. Germline CDR1 LGHNA, CDR2 YNFKEQ. Trimming cost V 4 bases and J 6 bases, with 21 bases left between them. The CDR3 here is CASSPAGGGRRDGYTF. CDR3 nucleotide sequence: TGTGCCAGCAGCCCGGCCGGGGGGGGTAGGAGGGATGGCTACACCTTC.

The chain recombines TRBV7-2 with TRBJ1-2, with D uncertain. CDR1 and CDR2 (germline): SGHTA, FQGNSA. The ends were cut back, 5 bases at V and 1 base at J, with 5 bases in the middle. The CDR3 sequence is 12 residues long. DNA for the CDR3: TGTGCCAGCAGCCTAAGTAACTATGGCTACACCTTC. It is translated as CASSLSNYGYTF.

The chain recombines TRBV19 with TRBJ1-5; 9 bases fit TRBD1. CDR1 is LNHDA, CDR2 SQIVND, per germline (reference sequence). CDR3 length equals 15 residues. J gave up 4 bases and V 7 bases, and 8 bases lay outside the gene matches. The CDR3 region is CASIATGGSNQPQHF. In DNA, the CDR3 is TGTGCCAGTATCGCAACAGGGGGCTCTAATCAGCCCCAGCATTTT.

The sample holds one count of this clone. The V and J genes are TRBV7-2 and TRBJ2-7; 10 bases align to TRBD1. The germline gives CDR1 SGHTA, CDR2 FQGNSA. J lost 4 bases, V lost 5 bases, and 8 bases had no gene match. The CDR3 covers 15 residues. CDR3 sequence: CASSPGTGDPYEQYF. CDR3 nucleotide sequence: TGTGCCAGCAGCCCCGGGACAGGGGATCCGTACGAGCAGTACTTC.

In nucleotides, the CDR3 is TGTGCCAGCAGTTTATCCACGGGGGTGGGTGGAAACACCATATATTTT. Its protein is CASSLSTGVGGNTIYF. This rearrangement joins TRBV28 to TRBJ1-3; possibly TRBD1 for D (5 bases). V lost 1 base to trimming and J lost 3 bases, with 13 bases between them. Germline V lookup: CDR1 MDHEN, CDR2 SYDVKM. CDR3 length: 16 amino acids. Together with reference TRBV28 and TRBJ1-3, the CDR3 gives the full variable domain: DVKVTQSSRYLVKRTGEKVFLECVQDMDHENMFWYRQDPGLGLRLIYFSYDVKMKEKGDIPEGYSVSREKKERFSLILESASTNQTSMYLCASSLSTGVGGNTIYFGEGSWLTVV.

The chain links TRBV5-1 to TRBJ1-2; D possibly corresponds to TRBD1 (5 bases). The germline CDR1 and CDR2 sequences are SGHRS and YFSETQ. Trimming took 4 bases from V and 11 from J, leaving 15 bases between them. This CDR3 is 12 amino acids long. CDR3 residues: CASSTGSAAYTF. The CDR3 DNA follows: TGCGCCAGCAGCACAGGAAGTGCGGCGTACACCTTC.

The chain recombines TRBV7-6 with TRBJ2-3; 9 positions match TRBD2. J lost 0 bases, V lost 1 base, and 8 bases had no gene match. Germline lookup yields CDR1 SGHVS and CDR2 FNYEAQ. This CDR3 contains 18 residues. CDR3 in DNA: TGTGCCAGCAGCTTAGAGGAGGCTAGCGGGATTAGCACAGATACGCAGTATTTT. Translation gives CASSLEEASGISTDTQYF.

The CDR3 bases are TGTGCCAGTAGTATATACAATGAGCAGTTCTTC. Translating gives CASSIYNEQFF. This rearrangement joins TRBV19 to TRBJ2-1; D remains unclear. Germline values: CDR1 LNHDA, CDR2 SQIVND (reference sequence). V gave up 2 bases and J gave up 4 bases, with 0 bases separating them. The CDR3 loop spans 11 amino acids.

This clone was picked up one time. The V and J genes are TRBV30 and TRBJ2-5, with no clear D. The CDR3 sequence is 13 residues long. CDR1 GTSNPN and CDR2 SVGIG come from the germline V gene (reference sequence). V gave up 0 bases and J gave up 5 bases, with 10 bases separating them. The CDR3 loop reads CAWSVGPRETQYF. Here the CDR3 DNA reads TGTGCCTGGAGTGTAGGGCCCCGGGAGACCCAGTACTTC.

This chain uses TRBV4-2 with TRBJ1-3; D gene unclear. V was shortened by 0 bases and J by 0 bases, with 9 bases between the two germline ends. CDR3 length equals 16 residues. The germline V gene has CDR1 LGHNA and CDR2 YNFKEQ. CDR3 amino acids: CASSQEERVSGNTIYF. The DNA for the CDR3 is TGTGCCAGCAGCCAAGAGGAACGGGTCTCTGGAAACACCATATATTTT.

This clone has a single count. The chain employs TRBV18 and TRBJ2-2; 11 positions agree with TRBD2. With V trimmed by 3 bases and J by 5 bases, 8 bases remained unmatched. The germline CDR1 and CDR2 sequences are KGHSH and LQKENI. The CDR3 sequence is 17 residues long. In nucleotides, the CDR3 is TGTGCCAGCTCACCGATCCAACTAGCGGGGGAAACCGGGGAGCTGTTTTTT. It is translated as CASSPIQLAGETGELFF.

The chain links TRBV6-6 to TRBJ1-3; no clear D gene. The germline V gene encodes CDR1 MNHNY and CDR2 SVGAGI (reference sequence). Trimming removed 0 bases from V and 2 bases from J, with 11 bases in between. The CDR3 consists of 16 residues. This CDR3 reads CASSYSNKATGNTIYF. CDR3 DNA: TGTGCCAGCAGTTACTCGAATAAGGCGACTGGAAACACCATATATTTT.

In its sample, this clone was seen once. The chain links TRBV5-8 to TRBJ2-1, with 11 bases aligning to TRBD2. Germline assignment: CDR1 SGHTS and CDR2 YDEGEE. The CDR3 is 14 residues long. Trimming removed 4 bases from V and 9 bases from J; junction bases left unmatched: 6. The chain's CDR3 is CASSTGLAGGEQFF. The CDR3 nucleotides are TGTGCCAGCAGCACGGGGCTAGCGGGAGGTGAGCAGTTCTTC. Full variable domain (remainder filled in from reference TRBV5-8 and TRBJ2-1): EAGVTQSPTHLIKTRGQQATLRCSPISGHTSVYWYQQALGLGLQFLLWYDEGEERNRGNFPPRFSGRQFPNYSSELNVNALELEDSALYLCASSTGLAGGEQFFGPGTRLTVL.

V is TRBV6-5 and J is TRBJ2-5; D ambiguous. The CDR3 length is 11 residues. V was trimmed by 7 bases and J by 3 bases, leaving 6 bases between them. CDR1 is MNHEY and CDR2 is SVGAGI in the germline V gene. CDR3 in amino acids: CASTIKETQYF. The DNA for the CDR3 is TGTGCCAGCACGATCAAAGAGACCCAGTACTTC.